This TCR beta chain is drawn from a study of blood T cells in healthy people across ages. The CDR3 sequence is 16 residues long. Trimming left V 2 bases short and J 0 bases short, with 11 bases between. CDR1 MNHEY and CDR2 SVGEGT come from the germline V gene. Alongside a J-beta primer mix, a sample-barcoded 5' primer served in a second PCR lasting about 7 to 11 cycles. No fewer than 3 million CDR3-containing paired-end reads came from each sample. TCRdb re-analysed the 5' RACE reads in MiXCR, keeping a single row per CDR3 protein. Of about 1.1 million distinct CDR3 sequences in the sample, 35% to 40% are singletons; the top ten hold roughly 13%. Overall study results and limits: Per million T cells, TCR beta diversity dropped about linearly as age rose.

To note about this clonotype: No antigen is known for it.

V gene TRBV6-2 or TRBV6-3 combines with J gene TRBJ2-4, with TRBD1 as a possible D gene (6 bases). This TCR was sampled from a man aged 18 to 35 in good health. The sample was blood. The CDR3 protein is CASSYRTALAKNIQYF. CDR3 DNA sequence: TGTGCCAGCAGTTACCGGACAGCTTTAGCCAAAAACATTCAGTACTTC.